Listed here are 15 T cell receptor beta chains from one sample, sequenced in a study of T cells in Graves' hyperthyroidism and ophthalmopathy. What was amplified from RNA transcripts were TCR beta CDR3 regions. The HTBI primer set drove a first-round RT-PCR of the TCR CDR3. TCRdb reanalysed the multiplex PCR reads using MiXCR and keeps one entry per CDR3 protein. This table has tens of thousands of distinct CDR3 sequences, less than 65% appearing once. Sequencing input: peripheral blood or thyroid tissue (not recorded which). The receptors were gathered from a man younger than 30 with Graves' hyperthyroidism.

The J gene is TRBJ2-5, the V gene TRBV20-1; D not certain. CDR1 is DFQATT and CDR2 is SNEGSKA in the germline V gene (reference sequence). The ends were cut back, 0 bases at V and 5 bases at J, with 7 bases in the middle. This CDR3 is built from 12 residues. CDR3 in DNA: TGCAGTGCTAGAGATCTGGGGGAGACCCAGTACTTC. This translates into CSARDLGETQYF.

At least ten counts were recorded for this clonotype. The J gene is TRBJ2-6, the V gene TRBV7-3; D gene unclear. The V end was cut by 3 bases, the J end by 0 bases, with 6 bases between. The V gene's germline CDR1 is SGHTA and CDR2 FQGTGA. This CDR3 region has 15 residues. CDR3 residues: CASSFMDSGANVLTF. In nucleotides, the CDR3 is TGTGCCAGCAGCTTTATGGACTCTGGGGCCAACGTCCTGACTTTC.

The gene calls are TRBV2 and TRBJ1-6; D unclear. This CDR3 is built from 17 residues. The V and J ends lost 5 bases and 0 bases respectively, with 14 bases between them. Germline CDR1 reads SNHLY; CDR2 reads FYNNEI. CDR3 residues: CASSMTDASSYNSPLHF. The DNA for the CDR3 is TGTGCCAGCAGTATGACGGACGCCAGCTCCTATAATTCACCCCTCCACTTT.

This clonotype has at least ten counts. The chain is built from TRBV20-1 and TRBJ1-4, with 11 bases lining up with TRBD1. Germline trimming cut 0 bases from V and 4 bases from J; bases unmatched to any gene: 7. CDR1 and CDR2 (germline): DFQATT, SNEGSKA (reference sequence). This CDR3 is 17 amino acids long. CDR3 region: CSARDGQGAFGNEKLFF. The CDR3 coding sequence is TGCAGTGCTAGAGATGGACAGGGGGCGTTCGGTAATGAAAAACTGTTTTTT.

As for this clonotype: One end of the junction varies from germline; a read error may be responsible. Here the CDR3 DNA reads TGTGCCAGCTCACCACCGAACCCCGAGGGTCAGCTCCAGCATTTT. This sequence encodes CASSPPNPEGQLQHF. The chain uses TRBV18 and TRBJ1-5; no clear D gene. The CDR3 has 15 residues. Germline CDR1 KGHSH, CDR2 LQKENI.

This clonotype was seen at least ten times. J is TRBJ1-4 and V is TRBV12-3 or TRBV12-4; D not certain. Trimming took off 6 bases at V and 8 bases at J, with 10 bases between the two ends. The length of the CDR3 is 12 residues. CDR3 bases: TGTGCCAGCAGCCAGATCAGCGAAAAACTGTTTTTT. Translation: CASSQISEKLFF.

This clonotype was seen a handful of times. This rearrangement joins TRBV15 to TRBJ2-5; 8 bases line up with TRBD2. In germline, CDR1 is LNHNV, CDR2 YYDKDF (reference sequence). J gave up 5 bases and V 6 bases, and 8 bases lay outside the gene matches. This CDR3 region has 14 residues. In nucleotides, the CDR3 is TGTGCCACCAGGGAAGCGGGAGAGGTTGAGACCCAGTACTTC. It translates to CATREAGEVETQYF.

This clonotype has at least ten counts. The CDR3 DNA reads as TGTGCCAGCAGCCGCGGACAGGGGGTAAATTCACCCCTCCACTTT. This encodes CASSRGQGVNSPLHF. The chain employs TRBV14 and TRBJ1-6, with TRBD1 matching 10 bases. The trim removed 4 bases at V and 7 bases at J, leaving 4 bases unmatched. This CDR3 region has 15 residues. Germline-derived CDR1 and CDR2 are SGHDN and FVKESK.

In its sample, this clonotype is medium-sized. The chain combines TRBV29-1 with TRBJ1-2, with 7 bases matching TRBD1. The CDR3 length is 14 residues. Per germline, CDR1 SQVTM and CDR2 ANQGSEA. The trim removed 6 bases at V and 4 bases at J, leaving 11 bases unmatched. CDR3 residues: CSVPRGTDLYGYTF. CDR3 bases: TGCAGCGTACCCCGGGGGACAGACCTCTATGGCTACACCTTC.

In this sample, this clonotype turned up many times. The chain is built from TRBV12-3 or TRBV12-4 and TRBJ1-1; D not resolved. V lost 3 bases and J lost 0, with 2 bases in between. There are 12 residues in the CDR3. The chain's CDR3 is CASSFMNTEAFF. DNA for the CDR3: TGTGCCAGCAGTTTTATGAACACTGAAGCTTTCTTT.

J is TRBJ2-7 and V is TRBV19; possibly TRBD1 for D (5 bases). The CDR3 contains 13 residues. Germline values: CDR1 LNHDA, CDR2 SQIVND (reference sequence). V lost 7 bases and J 3 bases, leaving 13 bases between the germline ends. This CDR3 is CASKGRGVYEQYF. The CDR3 nucleotides read TGTGCCAGTAAGGGTAGGGGCGTCTACGAGCAGTACTTC.

The V and J genes are TRBV2 and TRBJ1-5, with a weak D call TRBD1 (5 bases). CDR1 is SNHLY and CDR2 is FYNNEI in the germline V gene. The CDR3 has 12 amino acids. Trimming cost V 6 bases and J 13 bases, with 16 bases left between them. Here the CDR3 DNA reads TGTGCCAGCAGAGGGGATTACAGCAATCAGCATTTT. Its translation: CASRGDYSNQHF. Based on the CDR3 plus reference TRBV2 and TRBJ1-5, the full variable domain is EPEVTQTPSHQVTQMGQEVILRCVPISNHLYFYWYRQILGQKVEFLVSFYNNEISEKSEIFDDQFSVERPDGSNFTLKIRSTKLEDSAMYFCASRGDYSNQHFGDGTRLSIL.

V gene TRBV6-5 combines with J gene TRBJ1-3; D remains ambiguous. V lost 10 bases to trimming and J lost 0 bases, with 7 bases between them. Germline lookup yields CDR1 MNHEY and CDR2 SVGAGI. The CDR3 is 12 residues long. In DNA, the CDR3 is TGTGCCACCAAATACTCTGGAAACACCATATATTTT. Translation: CATKYSGNTIYF.

This clonotype was counted ten times or more. This chain joins TRBV4-3 and TRBJ1-4, with D hard to call. Germline V gene data show CDR1 as LGHNA and CDR2 as YSLEER. V shed 0 bases and J shed 8 bases, with 7 bases lying between them. The CDR3 has 13 residues. The CDR3 sequence is CASSQDEVEKLFF. In DNA form, the CDR3 reads TGCGCCAGCAGCCAAGATGAGGTGGAAAAACTGTTTTTT.

The chain joins TRBV29-1 to TRBJ1-1; possible D gene TRBD1, 5 bases. Looked up from germline, CDR1 is SQVTM and CDR2 is ANQGSEA. The CDR3 has 14 residues. V was shortened by 4 bases and J by 5 bases, with 17 bases between the two germline ends. The CDR3 region is CSVVPRRGETEAFF. In DNA form, the CDR3 reads TGCAGCGTTGTTCCTAGAAGGGGCGAGACTGAAGCTTTCTTT.